The 20 T cell receptor beta chains below all came from one sample that was sequenced in a study of blood T cells in healthy people across ages. With a J-beta primer mix and a sample-barcoded 5' primer, a second PCR ran roughly 6 to 11 cycles. TCRdb analysed the 5' RACE reads with MiXCR anew, one entry per CDR3 protein. The table records 1.6 million or so distinct CDR3 sequences, about 31% of them present only once. The sample taken for sequencing was blood. Receptors were obtained from a woman in her twenties or thirties in good health.

This clonotype was counted between two and nine times. V and J are TRBV13 and TRBJ1-2; D unclear. V dropped 7 bases and J dropped 8 bases, with 14 bases sitting between them. Germline CDR1 and CDR2: PRHDT and FYEKMQ (reference sequence). The CDR3 sequence is 12 residues long. CDR3 nucleotide sequence: TGTGCCAGCACCAGCGGCGGGTCAGGCTACACCTTC. This codes for CASTSGGSGYTF. Based on the CDR3 plus reference TRBV13 and TRBJ1-2, the full variable domain is AAGVIQSPRHLIKEKRETATLKCYPIPRHDTVYWYQQGPGQDPQFLISFYEKMQSDKGSIPDRFSAQQFSDYHSELNMSSLELGDSALYFCASTSGGSGYTFGSGTRLTVV.

V is TRBV20-1 and J is TRBJ2-3; D possibly matches TRBD1 or TRBD2 (7 bases each). The CDR3 is 15 amino acids. CDR1 DFQATT and CDR2 SNEGSKA come from the germline V gene (reference sequence). Trimming stripped 7 bases from V and 5 bases from J, with 22 bases between. CDR3 DNA: TGCAGTGAAGCAGGGGGGAGGGCCTATGGAGATACGCAGTATTTT. Translation gives CSEAGGRAYGDTQYF.

The chain joins TRBV6-1 to TRBJ2-1; weak D call: TRBD2 (5 bases). The germline V gene encodes CDR1 MNHNS and CDR2 SASEGT. V was shortened by 4 bases and J by 4 bases, with 17 bases between the two germline ends. This CDR3 is built from 16 residues. DNA of the CDR3: TGTGCCAGCAGTGGACGAACTAGTGACCGTTACAATGAGCAGTTCTTC. Translation: CASSGRTSDRYNEQFF.

The CDR3 nucleotides read TGTGCCAGCAGCTTTAGCGGCAAAGCCTACGAGCAGTACTTC. It encodes CASSFSGKAYEQYF. The gene calls are TRBV7-9 and TRBJ2-7, with D tentatively TRBD2 (6 bases). Trimming removed 3 bases from V and 2 bases from J, with 11 bases in between. The germline CDR1 and CDR2 sequences are SEHNR and FQNEAQ (reference sequence). CDR3 length equals 14 residues.

This clonotype was seen once. This chain uses TRBV7-3 with TRBJ2-3; TRBD2 agrees at 8 bases. The CDR3 length is 14 residues. J was trimmed by 7 bases and V by 1 base; bases with no gene match: 4. Germline lookup yields CDR1 SGHTA and CDR2 FQGTGA. The CDR3 DNA reads TGTGCCAGCAGCTTAATCGGGGGGGCCAATACGCAGTATTTT. Amino acids: CASSLIGGANTQYF.

This clonotype was seen more than once but under ten times. This chain uses TRBV7-9 with TRBJ2-5; 7 bases agree with TRBD1. The germline V gene has CDR1 SEHNR and CDR2 FQNEAQ (reference sequence). The CDR3 sequence is 14 residues long. V dropped 5 bases and J dropped 5; count of bases not matched to a gene: 8. The CDR3 is CASSVDRVWETQYF. CDR3 in DNA: TGTGCCAGCAGCGTCGACAGGGTTTGGGAGACCCAGTACTTC.

This clonotype was counted between two and nine times. CDR3 nucleotides: TGTGCCAGCTCACGGGGGGGGACCGGGCAGCCCCAGCATTTT. Translation gives CASSRGGTGQPQHF. The J gene is TRBJ1-5, the V gene TRBV18, with a weak D call TRBD1 (5 bases). The ends were cut back, 4 bases at V and 7 bases at J, with 14 bases in the middle. CDR3 length equals 14 residues. Germline V gene data show CDR1 as KGHSH and CDR2 as LQKENI.

This clonotype came up many times. This chain uses TRBV6-5 with TRBJ2-6; D might be TRBD1 or TRBD2, each matching 5 bases. The CDR3 spans 13 residues. Trimming removed 8 bases from V and 1 base from J, with 6 bases in between. Germline CDR1 and CDR2: MNHEY and SVGAGI. CDR3 nucleotides: TGTGCCAGCTGGGGGTCTGGGGCCAACGTCCTGACTTTC. Its translation: CASWGSGANVLTF.

This clonotype has just a few counts. The chain is built from TRBV12-3 or TRBV12-4 and TRBJ2-3; D not resolved. CDR3 length: 15 amino acids. V dropped 1 base and J dropped 3 bases, with 11 bases sitting between them. The CDR3 sequence: CASSLVIGITDTQYF. CDR3 DNA sequence: TGTGCCAGCAGTTTAGTAATAGGTATAACAGATACGCAGTATTTT.

As to this clonotype: This could be a read error, since a much larger clone is one nucleotide away. This chain connects TRBV29-1 to TRBJ2-5; a weak D match, TRBD2 (6 bases). This CDR3 contains 11 residues. Germline CDR1 is SQVTM and CDR2 is ANQGSEA. Trimming took 7 bases from V and 11 from J, leaving 17 bases between them. The CDR3 sequence: CSGGTEGGQYF. In DNA form, the CDR3 reads TGCAGCGGCGGGACCGAGGGCGGGCAGTACTTC.

This clonotype turned up a few times. The genes are TRBV20-1 and TRBJ2-7; 8 bases are shared with TRBD1. The CDR3 contains 14 residues. Per the germline V gene, CDR1 is DFQATT and CDR2 is SNEGSKA (reference sequence). The junction had 6 bases not matched to a gene; V was cut back by 3 bases and J by 2 bases. The CDR3 is CSARTGQATYEQYF. CDR3 DNA sequence: TGCAGTGCTAGGACGGGACAGGCCACCTACGAGCAGTACTTC.

This clonotype was counted at least ten times. V and J are TRBV20-1 and TRBJ2-7, with D perhaps matching TRBD1 (5 bases). Germline V CDR1 and CDR2: DFQATT, SNEGSKA (reference sequence). This CDR3 has 13 residues. V was clipped by 1 base and J by 4 bases, with 11 bases between them. For the CDR3, the DNA is TGCAGTGCTAGAGCCTGGCAGGGATACGAGCAGTACTTC. Translated, it gives CSARAWQGYEQYF.

This sequence joins TRBV9 and TRBJ2-3; D remains ambiguous. Germline V CDR1 and CDR2: SGDLS, YYNGEE. V was cut by 3 bases and J by 2 bases, with 10 bases left in between. The CDR3 is 14 residues long. The CDR3 nucleotides are TGTGCCAGCAGCGGATGGCCAATCACAGATACGCAGTATTTT. Protein: CASSGWPITDTQYF.

The V call is TRBV5-1, the J call TRBJ2-3; weak D call: TRBD1 (6 bases). There are 17 residues in the CDR3. The germline CDR1 and CDR2 sequences are SGHRS and YFSETQ. The germline V and J ends were trimmed by 4 bases and 0 bases, with 18 bases remaining between them. The CDR3 bases are TGCGCCAGCAGCACCCGGATAGGACAGTCTAGCACAGATACGCAGTATTTT. Residues: CASSTRIGQSSTDTQYF. Drawing the rest from reference TRBV5-1 and TRBJ2-3, the complete variable domain is KAGVTQTPRYLIKTRGQQVTLSCSPISGHRSVSWYQQTPGQGLQFLFEYFSETQRNKGNFPGRFSGRQFSNSRSEMNVSTLELGDSALYLCASSTRIGQSSTDTQYFGPGTRLTVL.

CDR3 DNA: TGTGCCAGCAGTTTGGGGAACCATGGCGGGACCCAGTACTTC. Encoded protein: CASSLGNHGGTQYF. The chain has TRBV27 and TRBJ2-5; no reliable D call. V lost 3 bases and J lost 7, with 15 bases in between. The CDR3 loop spans 14 amino acids. Germline CDR1 is MNHEY and CDR2 is SMNVEV (reference sequence).

This clonotype came up a few times. The V gene is TRBV3-1, the J gene TRBJ1-2; D is uncertain. Germline loops: CDR1 LGHDT, CDR2 YNNKEL (reference sequence). With 1 base removed from V and 6 bases from J, the gap between germline ends came to 9 bases. CDR3 length: 13 residues. Here the CDR3 reads CASSQGAINGYTF. CDR3 DNA: TGTGCCAGCAGCCAAGGGGCAATAAATGGCTACACCTTC.

The genes are TRBV3-1 and TRBJ2-1; TRBD2 might be the D (6 bases). Germline V gives CDR1 LGHDT, CDR2 YNNKEL (reference sequence). This CDR3 comprises 18 residues. V was pared by 4 bases and J by 0 bases, with 19 bases between. The CDR3 region has the DNA TGTGCCAGCAGCCGGATGGGCGGGATCGCGAGCTCCTACAATGAGCAGTTCTTC. Protein product: CASSRMGGIASSYNEQFF.

CDR3: CASSHPDRGYEQYF. CDR3 DNA sequence: TGTGCCAGCAGTCACCCGGACAGGGGCTACGAGCAGTACTTC. V is TRBV7-9 and J is TRBJ2-7; 9 positions match TRBD1. The CDR3 is 14 residues long. CDR1 is SEHNR and CDR2 is FQNEAQ in the germline V gene (reference sequence). The trim removed 6 bases at V and 3 bases at J, leaving 6 bases unmatched.

Details on this clonotype: A much larger clone sits a single nucleotide away, making a read error possible. This chain connects TRBV12-3 or TRBV12-4 to TRBJ2-5, with 10 bases identical to TRBD2. The CDR3 contains 15 residues. The CDR3, as DNA: TGTGCCAGCAGTTTTGCTAGCGGGGGTGGAGAGATCCAGTACTTC. Amino acid sequence: CASSFASGGGEIQYF.

This clonotype was picked up many times. This chain joins TRBV4-1 and TRBJ2-5, with D perhaps TRBD2 (5 bases). In germline, CDR1 is MGHRA, CDR2 YSYEKL. The CDR3 runs to 14 residues. V shed 1 base and J shed 5 bases, with 11 bases lying between them. CDR3 sequence (DNA): TGCGCCAGCAGCCAAGTCCAGTCGGGGGAGACCCAGTACTTC. Its translation is CASSQVQSGETQYF.